Listed here are 22 T cell receptor beta chains from one sample, sequenced in a study of cytomegalovirus exposure and HLA in healthy donors. Both 60 Vbeta primers and 13 Jbeta primers went into the PCR. Clones were read by immunoSEQ multiplex PCR, and TCRdb kept only the in-frame ones, dropping some. The data show over 110,000 clones, 70% to 80% seen once. The specimen sequenced was PBMCs. These receptors all stem from a female donor in good health and CMV-seronegative.

The V gene is TRBV2, the J gene TRBJ1-1; 8 bases are a match to TRBD1. The germline gives CDR1 SNHLY, CDR2 FYNNEI. This CDR3 is built from 13 residues. V lost 5 bases and J lost 6; bases outside the gene matches: 5. The CDR3 nucleotides are TGTGCCAGCAGTCGAGACAGGGGAGCTGAAGCTTTCTTT. It is translated as CASSRDRGAEAFF.

This clone has ten or more counts. This chain connects TRBV6-5 to TRBJ1-2; TRBD1 might be the D (5 bases). V was clipped by 5 bases and J by 4 bases, with 17 bases between them. Germline CDR1 is MNHEY and CDR2 is SVGAGI. The CDR3 totals 15 residues. The CDR3 here is CASSLGAQVIYGYTF. The CDR3 region has the DNA TGTGCCAGCAGTCTAGGGGCACAGGTTATCTATGGCTACACCTTC.

The chain couples TRBV7-6 to TRBJ2-7; D is perhaps TRBD1 (5 bases). CDR1 and CDR2 from the germline V gene are SGHVS and FNYEAQ. This CDR3 is 14 amino acids long. Trimming removed 3 bases from V and 1 base from J, with 10 bases in between. The DNA for the CDR3 is TGTGCCAGCAGCTTCCAGGGTACATCCTACGAGCAGTACTTC. It encodes CASSFQGTSYEQYF.

This chain joins TRBV29-1 and TRBJ1-4; TRBD1 aligns across 7 bases. In germline, CDR1 is SQVTM, CDR2 ANQGSEA. This CDR3 has 13 amino acids. J was trimmed by 4 bases and V by 7 bases; bases with no gene match: 6. The CDR3 nucleotides read TGCAGCGCTGGGACAGCCAATAATGAAAAACTGTTTTTT. Encoded protein: CSAGTANNEKLFF.

The chain is built from TRBV2 and TRBJ2-3; 7 bases match TRBD2. Germline CDR1 is SNHLY and CDR2 is FYNNEI. The CDR3 loop spans 15 amino acids. J gave up 0 bases and V 7 bases, and 7 bases lay outside the gene matches. The CDR3 DNA reads as TGTGCCAGCAAGTGGCTAGCGGAGAGCACAGATACGCAGTATTTT. Protein product: CASKWLAESTDTQYF.

V gene TRBV7-9 combines with J gene TRBJ1-2, with 10 bases fitting TRBD1. CDR1 SEHNR and CDR2 FQNEAQ come from the germline V gene (reference sequence). This CDR3 has 17 amino acids. Trimming at V came to 1 base and at J to 4 bases, leaving 9 bases not matched to a gene. The CDR3: CASSLVGTGVLSYGYTF. The CDR3 region has the DNA TGTGCCAGCAGCTTAGTTGGGACAGGGGTCCTCTCCTATGGCTACACCTTC.

The rearrangement uses TRBV27 and TRBJ2-7; D possibly corresponds to TRBD1 (5 bases). Trimming took off 0 bases at V and 5 bases at J, with 5 bases between the two ends. From germline, CDR1 is MNHEY and CDR2 SMNVEV (reference sequence). The CDR3 has 12 residues. The DNA for the CDR3 is TGTGCCAGCAGTTTATCAGGGGACGAGCAGTACTTC. This codes for CASSLSGDEQYF.

This chain uses TRBV16 with TRBJ2-5, with TRBD1 matching 8 bases. The CDR3 runs 13 residues. J gave up 5 bases and V 2 bases, and 1 base lay outside the gene matches. CDR1 and CDR2 from the germline V gene are KGHSY and FQNENV. This chain's CDR3 is CASSQQGAETQYF. The CDR3 region has the DNA TGTGCCAGCAGCCAACAGGGGGCGGAGACCCAGTACTTC.

The chain employs TRBV5-5 and TRBJ1-5, with D possibly matching TRBD1 (5 bases). V lost 7 bases and J 4 bases, leaving 18 bases between the germline ends. CDR1 is SGHKS and CDR2 is YYEKEE in the germline V gene (reference sequence). The CDR3 has 15 amino acids. The CDR3 spells CASGLRVGVNQPQHF. The CDR3 nucleotides read TGTGCCAGCGGCCTTCGAGTAGGGGTGAATCAGCCCCAGCATTTT.

The CDR3 spells CAFRDTNTGELFF. CDR3 nucleotides: TGTGCCTTCCGGGACACAAACACCGGGGAGCTGTTTTTT. This rearrangement joins TRBV30 to TRBJ2-2; possible D gene TRBD1, 6 bases. The CDR3 has 13 amino acids. Trimming pared 7 bases from V and 2 bases from J, leaving 11 bases between. Germline V CDR1 and CDR2: GTSNPN, SVGIG (reference sequence).

This chain joins TRBV11-3 and TRBJ2-1, with D possibly matching TRBD2 (5 bases). CDR3 length equals 16 residues. In germline, CDR1 is SGHNT, CDR2 YENEEA. V was clipped by 5 bases and J by 3 bases, with 17 bases between them. The CDR3 DNA follows: TGTGCCAGCAGCGCCTACTCACTCGCGGGCTACAATGAGCAGTTCTTC. Protein product: CASSAYSLAGYNEQFF.

The chain couples TRBV6-6 to TRBJ1-1, with D possibly TRBD1 on 5 matching bases. Trimming stripped 7 bases from V and 5 bases from J, with 17 bases between. The CDR3 is 14 amino acids. CDR1 MNHNY and CDR2 SVGAGI come from the germline V gene (reference sequence). The CDR3 loop is CASILGRGRTEAFF. The CDR3 nucleotides read TGTGCCAGCATCCTGGGTAGGGGAAGAACTGAAGCTTTCTTT.

The chain joins TRBV5-8 to TRBJ2-5; 7 bases are a match to TRBD1. V was clipped by 0 bases and J by 1 base; unmatched bases: 3. The CDR3 has 15 amino acids. Per the germline V gene, CDR1 is SGHTS and CDR2 is YDEGEE. The CDR3 reads CASSLEGDSQETQYF. DNA for the CDR3: TGTGCCAGCAGCTTGGAGGGGGACAGCCAAGAGACCCAGTACTTC.

The chain recombines TRBV7-2 with TRBJ2-7, with 10 nucleotides matching TRBD2. The CDR3 consists of 15 residues. Per the germline V gene, CDR1 is SGHTA and CDR2 is FQGNSA. With 1 base clipped from V and 2 bases from J, the junction kept 2 bases outside the gene matches. CDR3 protein: CASSLVGLAAYEQYF. CDR3 sequence (DNA): TGTGCCAGCAGCTTAGTAGGACTAGCGGCCTACGAGCAGTACTTC.

This sequence joins TRBV6-5 and TRBJ1-1, with TRBD1 identical over 7 bases. Germline CDR1 MNHEY, CDR2 SVGAGI. The CDR3 covers 13 residues. V lost 6 bases, J lost 4 bases, and 5 bases stayed unmatched. CDR3 protein: CASRARGVTEAFF. The CDR3 bases are TGTGCCAGCAGAGCCAGGGGGGTCACTGAAGCTTTCTTT.

The chain is built from TRBV7-8 and TRBJ2-3; 13 bases align to TRBD2. This CDR3 spans 17 amino acids. With V trimmed by 3 bases and J by 0 bases, 3 bases remained unmatched. Germline V gives CDR1 SGHVS, CDR2 FQNEAQ. The CDR3 region has the DNA TGTGCCAGCAGCTTCGAACTAGCGGGAGGGAGCACAGATACGCAGTATTTT. This sequence encodes CASSFELAGGSTDTQYF.

This clone was counted only a few times. The V call is TRBV10-3, the J call TRBJ1-5, with D possibly being TRBD1 (5 bases). The CDR3 has 13 amino acids. Germline values: CDR1 ENHRY, CDR2 SYGVKD. Trimming left V 6 bases short and J 5 bases short, with 11 bases between. CDR3 loop: CAIRGAVDQPQHF. In nucleotides, the CDR3 is TGTGCCATCAGAGGGGCAGTTGATCAGCCCCAGCATTTT.

The V gene is TRBV15, the J gene TRBJ2-1, with 9 bases that match TRBD2. V lost 1 base and J lost 6; bases outside the gene matches: 7. Per the germline V gene, CDR1 is LNHNV and CDR2 is YYDKDF (reference sequence). CDR3 size: 16 residues. CDR3 bases: TGTGCCACCAGCAGAGGAAGAAGCGGGGGGTTCAATGAGCAGTTCTTC. Its protein product is CATSRGRSGGFNEQFF.

This chain joins TRBV19 and TRBJ1-5; a weak D match, TRBD1 (6 bases). Germline V gene lookup returns CDR1 LNHDA and CDR2 SQIVND (reference sequence). The CDR3 contains 15 residues. V was shortened by 7 bases and J by 9 bases, with 22 bases between the two germline ends. CDR3 loop: CASTRQANSEWPQHF. The CDR3 DNA follows: TGTGCCAGTACTCGACAGGCGAACTCGGAATGGCCCCAGCATTTT.

V and J are TRBV20-1 and TRBJ1-2, with D tentatively TRBD1 (5 bases). Deletions cut 1 base from V and 9 bases from J, with 9 bases between. This CDR3 is 11 amino acids long. Germline-derived CDR1 and CDR2 are DFQATT and SNEGSKA (reference sequence). The CDR3 nucleotides are TGCAGTGCTAGAGCGGGGGAACGCTACACCTTC. Amino acid sequence: CSARAGERYTF.

This clone was seen a handful of times. J is TRBJ1-6 and V is TRBV6-6, with D maybe TRBD1 (5 bases). The V and J ends lost 6 bases and 7 bases respectively, with 10 bases between them. CDR3 length: 13 amino acids. Per germline, CDR1 MNHNY and CDR2 SVGAGI (reference sequence). Here the CDR3 DNA reads TGTGCCAGCAGACAGGCGTTAAATTCACCCCTCCACTTT. Protein sequence: CASRQALNSPLHF.

The chain uses TRBV6-1 and TRBJ1-4; D remains ambiguous. This CDR3 contains 14 residues. V lost 8 bases and J 0 bases, leaving 10 bases between the germline ends. Germline V gene data show CDR1 as MNHNS and CDR2 as SASEGT. The CDR3 nucleotides are TGTGCCAGCTTTAAAGAGGCAACTAATGAAAAACTGTTTTTT. The encoded protein is CASFKEATNEKLFF.